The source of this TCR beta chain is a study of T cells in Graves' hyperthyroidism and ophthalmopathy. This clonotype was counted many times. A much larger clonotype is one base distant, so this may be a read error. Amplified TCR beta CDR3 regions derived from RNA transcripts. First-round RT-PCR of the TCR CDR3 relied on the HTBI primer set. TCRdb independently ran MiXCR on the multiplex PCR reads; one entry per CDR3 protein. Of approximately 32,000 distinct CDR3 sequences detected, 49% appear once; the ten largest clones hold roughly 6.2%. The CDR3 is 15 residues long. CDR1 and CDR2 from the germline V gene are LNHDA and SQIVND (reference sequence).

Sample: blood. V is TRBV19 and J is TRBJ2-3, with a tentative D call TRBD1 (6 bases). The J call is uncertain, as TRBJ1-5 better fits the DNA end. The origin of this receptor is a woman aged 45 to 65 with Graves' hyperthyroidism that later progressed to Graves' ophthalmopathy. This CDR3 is CASRRGDTSTDTQHF. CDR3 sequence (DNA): TGTGCCAGTAGGAGGGGGGACACAAGCACAGATACGCAGCATTTT.